The 14 T cell receptor beta chains in this list originate from one sample, sequenced in a study of cytomegalovirus exposure and HLA in healthy donors. The PCR used 60 Vbeta and 13 Jbeta primers. The protocol was immunoSEQ multiplex PCR, while the TCRdb copy is restricted to in-frame clones and leaves out a portion. There are about 120,000 clones in the sample; about 70% occur only once, and less than 4.5% lies in the top ten. Material for sequencing was PBMCs. Receptor source: a woman aged 40-49 years in good health and CMV-seronegative.

The rearrangement uses TRBV9 and TRBJ2-2, with D possibly matching TRBD1 (6 bases). CDR1 SGDLS and CDR2 YYNGEE come from the germline V gene. This CDR3 has 15 amino acids. Trimming cost V 4 bases and J 6 bases, with 16 bases left between them. The CDR3 sequence: CASSPITGWAGELFF. CDR3 nucleotides: TGTGCCAGCAGCCCGATAACAGGGTGGGCCGGGGAGCTGTTTTTT.

The chain carries TRBV11-2 and TRBJ2-7; D is unresolved. Germline V gene data show CDR1 as SGHAT and CDR2 as FQNNGV. The CDR3 runs 14 residues. Trimming pared 5 bases from V and 6 bases from J, leaving 17 bases between. The CDR3 here is CASSRQRLAGEQYF. In DNA form, the CDR3 reads TGTGCCAGCAGCCGCCAAAGATTGGCTGGCGAGCAGTACTTC.

V and J are TRBV9 and TRBJ1-2; D not resolved. Germline V gene data show CDR1 as SGDLS and CDR2 as YYNGEE. Trimming shortened V by 4 bases and J by 4 bases, and 14 bases separated the two germline ends. This CDR3 comprises 14 residues. DNA of the CDR3: TGTGCCAGCAGCATAAGCACAGTCGTCTATGGCTACACCTTC. It codes for CASSISTVVYGYTF.

This clone was seen more than once but under ten times. The J gene is TRBJ1-3, the V gene TRBV7-8; 7 bases fit TRBD1. Germline CDR1 reads SGHVS; CDR2 reads FQNEAQ. This CDR3 has 17 amino acids. V lost 0 bases, J lost 0 bases, and 5 bases stayed unmatched. The CDR3 sequence is CASSLATGSASGNTIYF. DNA for the CDR3: TGTGCCAGCAGCTTAGCGACAGGGTCTGCCTCTGGAAACACCATATATTTT.

This clone was counted between two and nine times. The chain couples TRBV10-3 to TRBJ1-2, with D possibly TRBD1 on 6 matching bases. Germline CDR1 reads ENHRY; CDR2 reads SYGVKD. V was shortened by 4 bases and J by 3 bases, with 18 bases between the two germline ends. The length of the CDR3 is 16 residues. CDR3 sequence: CAISAAGTTGDYGYTF. CDR3 DNA: TGTGCCATCAGTGCTGCAGGGACAACCGGGGACTATGGCTACACCTTC.

The genes are TRBV7-9 and TRBJ2-1; weak D call: TRBD2 (7 bases). Trimming left V 1 base short and J 2 bases short, with 21 bases between. Looked up from germline, CDR1 is SEHNR and CDR2 is FQNEAQ (reference sequence). This CDR3 is 19 amino acids long. The CDR3 region has the DNA TGTGCCAGCAGCTTAGGGGGGGCCCTTAGCGGGCGTACCTACAATGAGCAGTTCTTC. It is translated as CASSLGGALSGRTYNEQFF.

The chain carries TRBV9 and TRBJ1-2, with D hard to call. The CDR3 is made up of 14 amino acids. Trimming took 3 bases from V and 8 from J, leaving 17 bases between them. Per the germline V gene, CDR1 is SGDLS and CDR2 is YYNGEE. CDR3 coding DNA: TGTGCCAGCAGCGGACTAGGACTGACGTGGGGCTACACCTTC. The encoded protein is CASSGLGLTWGYTF.

This clone was recorded only once. V and J are TRBV28 and TRBJ2-1, with TRBD1 identical over 7 bases. This CDR3 region has 14 residues. Germline V CDR1 and CDR2: MDHEN, SYDVKM. Trimming took 6 bases from V and 2 from J; bases not matched to a gene: 4. The CDR3 DNA reads as TGTGCCAGCAGCCTGACAGGGACCTACAATGAGCAGTTCTTC. Protein: CASSLTGTYNEQFF.

This clone came up a few times. The V gene is TRBV7-2, the J gene TRBJ1-6; 7 nucleotides agree with TRBD1. Germline V gene data show CDR1 as SGHTA and CDR2 as FQGNSA. The CDR3 is 15 residues long. Unmatched junction bases numbered 9, after V lost 5 bases and J lost 8 bases. The CDR3 DNA sequence: TGTGCCAGCAGCACTGCAGGACAGGTCGATTCACCCCTCCACTTT. Encoded protein: CASSTAGQVDSPLHF.

DNA of the CDR3: TGTGCCAGTAGTATCAAAACAGGGGACATAACAGATACGCAGTATTTT. It codes for CASSIKTGDITDTQYF. The chain couples TRBV19 to TRBJ2-3; TRBD1 agrees at 7 bases. CDR3 length: 16 amino acids. The trim removed 3 bases at V and 3 bases at J, leaving 9 bases unmatched. CDR1 is LNHDA and CDR2 is SQIVND in the germline V gene (reference sequence).

The chain couples TRBV5-1 to TRBJ1-1; perhaps TRBD1 as D (5 bases). Trimming removed 0 bases from V and 0 bases from J, with 9 bases in between. The CDR3 has 15 amino acids. Germline values: CDR1 SGHRS, CDR2 YFSETQ. Written as DNA, the CDR3 is TGCGCCAGCAGCTTGGGCGACAGCATGAACACTGAAGCTTTCTTT. Protein sequence: CASSLGDSMNTEAFF.

This chain joins TRBV4-1 and TRBJ2-3; 9 bases agree with TRBD2. Trimming took 2 bases from V and 11 from J; bases not matched to a gene: 11. Germline V lookup: CDR1 MGHRA, CDR2 YSYEKL. This CDR3 has 15 amino acids. CDR3 loop: CASSQTLAGSVGQYF. The CDR3 bases are TGCGCCAGCAGCCAAACCCTAGCGGGGTCTGTCGGGCAGTATTTT.

The rearrangement uses TRBV21-1 and TRBJ1-5; the table calls TRBD1, which could not be checked here. TRBV21-1 is shown as a pseudogene. The CDR3 is 15 amino acids. The CDR3 loop is CASPRGTASNQPQHF. Written as DNA, the CDR3 is TGTGCCAGCCCCAGGGGCACAGCTAGCAATCAGCCCCAGCATTTT.

The gene calls are TRBV19 and TRBJ2-4, with 16 bases that match TRBD2. This CDR3 comprises 16 residues. V trimming: 8 bases; J trimming: 6 bases; junction bases outside the gene matches: 7. CDR1 is LNHDA, CDR2 SQIVND, per germline (reference sequence). CDR3: CASAQGTSGRGNIQYF. The DNA of the CDR3 is TGTGCCAGTGCCCAGGGGACTAGCGGGAGGGGAAACATTCAGTACTTC.